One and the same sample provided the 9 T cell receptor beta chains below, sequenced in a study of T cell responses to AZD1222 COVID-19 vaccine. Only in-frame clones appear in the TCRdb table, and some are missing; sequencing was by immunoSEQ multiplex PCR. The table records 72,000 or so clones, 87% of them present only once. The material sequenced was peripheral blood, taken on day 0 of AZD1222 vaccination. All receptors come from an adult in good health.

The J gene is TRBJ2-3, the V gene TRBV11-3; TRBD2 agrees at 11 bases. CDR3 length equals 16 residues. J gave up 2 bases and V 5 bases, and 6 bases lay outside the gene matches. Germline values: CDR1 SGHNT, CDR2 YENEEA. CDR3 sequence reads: CASSPGTSGPTDTQYF. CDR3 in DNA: TGTGCCAGCAGCCCGGGGACTAGCGGACCCACAGATACGCAGTATTTT.

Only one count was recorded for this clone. The CDR3, as DNA: TGTGCCTCCAACCACCGTCAAGGGGAAGCTTTCTTT. Protein product: CASNHRQGEAFF. V and J are TRBV19 and TRBJ1-1; D unclear. The CDR3 has 12 residues. Germline CDR1 is LNHDA and CDR2 is SQIVND (reference sequence). V lost 11 bases and J 8 bases, leaving 18 bases between the germline ends.

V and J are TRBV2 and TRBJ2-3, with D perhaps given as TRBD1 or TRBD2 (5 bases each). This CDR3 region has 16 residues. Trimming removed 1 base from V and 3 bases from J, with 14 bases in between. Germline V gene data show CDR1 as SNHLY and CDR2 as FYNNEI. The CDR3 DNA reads TGTGCCAGCAGTGAAGGGGGACGCCGCTTAACAGATACGCAGTATTTT. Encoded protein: CASSEGGRRLTDTQYF.

In DNA form, the CDR3 reads TGTGCCAGCAGTTTAAAACAGGGCAGGGAGCAGTACTTC. Amino acids: CASSLKQGREQYF. The rearrangement links TRBV27 to TRBJ2-7; D may be TRBD1 (6 bases). V was trimmed by 2 bases and J by 7 bases, leaving 12 bases between them. Germline lookup yields CDR1 MNHEY and CDR2 SMNVEV (reference sequence). The CDR3 extends over 13 amino acids.

CDR3 in DNA: TGTGCCAGCAGCCGGGGACAAGTACCCTACGAGCAGTACTTC. This sequence encodes CASSRGQVPYEQYF. V usage is TRBV11-2 and J usage is TRBJ2-7; D is possibly TRBD1 (6 bases). Trimming removed 5 bases at V and 2 bases at J, with 13 bases between. Germline V gives CDR1 SGHAT, CDR2 FQNNGV. There are 14 residues in the CDR3.

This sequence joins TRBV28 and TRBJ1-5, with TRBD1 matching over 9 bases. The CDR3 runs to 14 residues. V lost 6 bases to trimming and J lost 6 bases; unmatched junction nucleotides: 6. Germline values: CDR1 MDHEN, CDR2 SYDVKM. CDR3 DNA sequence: TGTGCCAGCAGATACGACAGGGGGACTCAGCCCCAGCATTTT. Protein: CASRYDRGTQPQHF. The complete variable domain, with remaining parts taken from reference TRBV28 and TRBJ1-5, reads DVKVTQSSRYLVKRTGEKVFLECVQDMDHENMFWYRQDPGLGLRLIYFSYDVKMKEKGDIPEGYSVSREKKERFSLILESASTNQTSMYLCASRYDRGTQPQHFGDGTRLSIL.

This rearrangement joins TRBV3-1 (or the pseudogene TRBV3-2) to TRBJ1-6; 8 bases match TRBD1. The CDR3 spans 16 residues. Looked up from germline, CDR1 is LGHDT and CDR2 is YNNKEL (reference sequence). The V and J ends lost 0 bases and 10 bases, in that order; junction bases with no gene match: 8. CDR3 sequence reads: CASSQDWQGAKSPLHF. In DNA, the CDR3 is TGTGCCAGCAGCCAAGACTGGCAGGGGGCGAAATCACCCCTCCACTTT.

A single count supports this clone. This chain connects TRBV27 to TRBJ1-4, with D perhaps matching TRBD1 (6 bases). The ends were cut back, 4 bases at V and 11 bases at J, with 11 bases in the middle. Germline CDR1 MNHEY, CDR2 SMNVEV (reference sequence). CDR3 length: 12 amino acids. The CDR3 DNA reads TGTGCCAGCAGTTCTTCAGGGGCTAAACTGTTTTTT. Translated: CASSSSGAKLFF.

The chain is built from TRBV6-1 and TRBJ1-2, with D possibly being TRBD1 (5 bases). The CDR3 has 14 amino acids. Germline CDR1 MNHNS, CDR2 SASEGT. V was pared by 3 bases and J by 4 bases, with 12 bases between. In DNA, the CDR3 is TGTGCCAGCAGTGAGAACAGGAAGGCCTATGGCTACACCTTC. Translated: CASSENRKAYGYTF.